This TCR beta chain emerged from a study of T cells expressing NK-cell markers. The CDR3 is 16 amino acids. Germline V gene data show CDR1 as LGHNA and CDR2 as YNFKEQ. TCRdb reworked the 5' RACE reads into one entry per CDR3 protein, no DNA. This listing includes about 170,000 distinct CDR3 sequences. The chain is built from TRBV4-2 and TRBJ1-1; TCRdb's D call of TRBD1 is untestable without DNA. Sequenced: blood T cells: a sorted CD56 or NKG2C T cell subset, CD4+ or CD8+ T cells, or bulk PBMC T cells (not recorded which). The source of this sequence is a man aged 18 to 70 in good health. CDR3 sequence: CASSHLGTERNTEAFF.